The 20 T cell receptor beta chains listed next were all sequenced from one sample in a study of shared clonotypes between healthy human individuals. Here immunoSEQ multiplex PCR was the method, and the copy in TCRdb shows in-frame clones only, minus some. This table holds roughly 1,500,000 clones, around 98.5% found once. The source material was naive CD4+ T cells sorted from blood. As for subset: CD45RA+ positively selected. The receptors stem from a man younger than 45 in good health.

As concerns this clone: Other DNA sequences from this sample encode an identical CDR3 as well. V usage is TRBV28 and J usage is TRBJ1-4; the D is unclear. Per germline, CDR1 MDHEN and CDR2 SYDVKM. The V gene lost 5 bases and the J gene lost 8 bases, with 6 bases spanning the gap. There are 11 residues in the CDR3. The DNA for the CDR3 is TGTGCCAGCAGTCTGAAGGAAAAACTGTTTTTT. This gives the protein CASSLKEKLFF.

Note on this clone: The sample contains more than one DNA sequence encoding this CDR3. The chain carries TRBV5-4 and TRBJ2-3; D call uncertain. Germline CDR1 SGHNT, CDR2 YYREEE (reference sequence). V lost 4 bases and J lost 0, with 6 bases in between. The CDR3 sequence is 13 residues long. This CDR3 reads CASSTDSTDTQYF. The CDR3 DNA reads TGTGCCAGCAGCACAGATAGCACAGATACGCAGTATTTT.

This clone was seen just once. CDR3 sequence: CASSQDLGRTTDTQYF. The CDR3, as DNA: TGTGCCAGCAGCCAAGACTTGGGGCGGACCACAGATACGCAGTATTTT. V gene TRBV14 combines with J gene TRBJ2-3, with D maybe TRBD1 (5 bases). Germline assignment: CDR1 SGHDN and CDR2 FVKESK. The V end was cut by 0 bases, the J end by 2 bases, with 12 bases between. The CDR3 length is 16 residues.

The CDR3 spells CASSSTNTDTQYF. CDR3 DNA: TGTGCCAGCAGCTCGACGAACACAGATACGCAGTATTTT. The chain carries TRBV7-9 and TRBJ2-3; D call uncertain. Per germline, CDR1 SEHNR and CDR2 FQNEAQ (reference sequence). V gave up 4 bases and J gave up 2 bases, with 7 bases separating them. CDR3 size: 13 residues. Using reference TRBV7-9 and TRBJ2-3 for the parts outside the CDR3, the full variable domain is DTGVSQNPRHKITKRGQNVTFRCDPISEHNRLYWYRQTLGQGPEFLTYFQNEAQLEKSRLLSDRFSAERPKGSFSTLEIQRTEQGDSAMYLCASSSTNTDTQYFGPGTRLTVL.

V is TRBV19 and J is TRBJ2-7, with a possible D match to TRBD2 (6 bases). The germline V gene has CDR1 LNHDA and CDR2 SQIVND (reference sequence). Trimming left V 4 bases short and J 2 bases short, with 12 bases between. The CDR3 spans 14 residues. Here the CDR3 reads CASSSAGRTYEQYF. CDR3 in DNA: TGTGCCAGTAGTAGTGCGGGACGAACCTACGAGCAGTACTTC.

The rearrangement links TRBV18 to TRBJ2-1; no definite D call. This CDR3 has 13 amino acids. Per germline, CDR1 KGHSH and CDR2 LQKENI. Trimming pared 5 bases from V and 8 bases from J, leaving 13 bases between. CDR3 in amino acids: CASSSSLGDEQFF. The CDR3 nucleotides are TGTGCCAGCTCATCTTCCCTAGGCGATGAGCAGTTCTTC.

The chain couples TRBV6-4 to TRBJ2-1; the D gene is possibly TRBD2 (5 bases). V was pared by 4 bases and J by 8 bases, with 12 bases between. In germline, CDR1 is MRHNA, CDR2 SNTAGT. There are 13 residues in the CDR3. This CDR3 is CASSVEGEDEQFF. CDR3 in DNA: TGTGCCAGCAGTGTCGAGGGAGAAGATGAGCAGTTCTTC.

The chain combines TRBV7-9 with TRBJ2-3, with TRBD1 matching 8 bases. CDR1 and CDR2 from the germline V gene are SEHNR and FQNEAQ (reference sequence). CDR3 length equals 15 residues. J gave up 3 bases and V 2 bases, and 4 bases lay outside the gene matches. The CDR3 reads CASSLTGGMTDTQYF. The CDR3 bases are TGTGCCAGCAGCTTAACAGGGGGAATGACAGATACGCAGTATTTT.

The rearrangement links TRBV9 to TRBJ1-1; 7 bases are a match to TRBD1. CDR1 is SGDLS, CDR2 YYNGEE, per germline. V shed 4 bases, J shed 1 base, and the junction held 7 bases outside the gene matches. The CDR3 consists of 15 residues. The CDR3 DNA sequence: TGTGCCAGCAGCCCTAACAGGGGAGGGAACACTGAAGCTTTCTTT. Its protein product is CASSPNRGGNTEAFF.

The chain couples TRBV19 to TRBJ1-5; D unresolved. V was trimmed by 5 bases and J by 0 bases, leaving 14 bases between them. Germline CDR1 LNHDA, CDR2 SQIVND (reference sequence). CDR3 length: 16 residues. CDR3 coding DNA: TGTGCCAGTAGTGATTACTGGTACGGTAGCAATCAGCCCCAGCATTTT. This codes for CASSDYWYGSNQPQHF.

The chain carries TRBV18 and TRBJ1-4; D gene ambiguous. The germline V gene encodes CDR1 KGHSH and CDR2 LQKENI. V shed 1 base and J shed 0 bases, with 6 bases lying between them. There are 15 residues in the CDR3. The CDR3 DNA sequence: TGTGCCAGCTCACCACTCGGGGCAACTAATGAAAAACTGTTTTTT. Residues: CASSPLGATNEKLFF.

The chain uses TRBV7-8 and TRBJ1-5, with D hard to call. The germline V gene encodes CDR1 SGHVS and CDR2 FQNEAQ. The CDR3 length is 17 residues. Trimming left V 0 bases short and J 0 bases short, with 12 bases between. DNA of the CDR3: TGTGCCAGCAGCTTAGCCCCTTGGCGGGATAGCAATCAGCCCCAGCATTTT. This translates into CASSLAPWRDSNQPQHF.

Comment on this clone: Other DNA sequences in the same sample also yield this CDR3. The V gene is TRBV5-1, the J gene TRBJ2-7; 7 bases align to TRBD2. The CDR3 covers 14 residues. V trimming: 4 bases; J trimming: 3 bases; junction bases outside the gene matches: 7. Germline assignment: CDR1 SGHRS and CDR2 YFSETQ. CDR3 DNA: TGCGCCAGCAGCCCGTCGGGGGGAGGCTACGAGCAGTACTTC. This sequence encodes CASSPSGGGYEQYF. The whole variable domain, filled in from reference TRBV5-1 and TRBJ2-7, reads KAGVTQTPRYLIKTRGQQVTLSCSPISGHRSVSWYQQTPGQGLQFLFEYFSETQRNKGNFPGRFSGRQFSNSRSEMNVSTLELGDSALYLCASSPSGGGYEQYFGPGTRLTVT.

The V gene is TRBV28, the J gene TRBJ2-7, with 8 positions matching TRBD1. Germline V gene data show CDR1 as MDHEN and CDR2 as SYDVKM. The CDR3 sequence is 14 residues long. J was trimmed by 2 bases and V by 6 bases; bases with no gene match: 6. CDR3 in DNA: TGTGCCAGCAGACCTCAGGGGGCCCCCTACGAGCAGTACTTC. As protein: CASRPQGAPYEQYF.

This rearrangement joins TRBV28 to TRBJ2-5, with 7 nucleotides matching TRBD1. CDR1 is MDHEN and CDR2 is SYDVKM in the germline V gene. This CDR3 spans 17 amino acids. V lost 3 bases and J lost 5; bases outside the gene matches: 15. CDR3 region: CASSFRQGRHYLETQYF. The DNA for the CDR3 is TGTGCCAGCAGTTTCCGACAGGGTCGTCATTATTTGGAGACCCAGTACTTC.

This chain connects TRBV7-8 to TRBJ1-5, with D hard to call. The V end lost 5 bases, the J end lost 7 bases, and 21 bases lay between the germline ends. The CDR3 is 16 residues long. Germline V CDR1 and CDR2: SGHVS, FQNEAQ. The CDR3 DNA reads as TGTGCCAGCAGCAGGCGCGATATGTCAGGAGGACAGCCCCAGCATTTT. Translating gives CASSRRDMSGGQPQHF.

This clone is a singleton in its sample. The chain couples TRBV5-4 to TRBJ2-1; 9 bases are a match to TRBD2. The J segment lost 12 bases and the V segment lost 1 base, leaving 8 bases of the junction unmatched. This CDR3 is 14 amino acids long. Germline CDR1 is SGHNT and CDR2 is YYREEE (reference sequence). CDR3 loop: CASSLQLAGKGQFF. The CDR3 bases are TGTGCCAGCAGCTTGCAGCTAGCGGGAAAGGGGCAGTTCTTC.

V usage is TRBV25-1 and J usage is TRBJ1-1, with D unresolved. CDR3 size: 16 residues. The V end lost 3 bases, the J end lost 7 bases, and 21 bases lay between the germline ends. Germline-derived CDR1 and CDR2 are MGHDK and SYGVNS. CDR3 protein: CASSDPLGGGKYEAFF. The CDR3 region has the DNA TGTGCCAGCAGTGATCCCTTGGGAGGTGGGAAATATGAAGCTTTCTTT.

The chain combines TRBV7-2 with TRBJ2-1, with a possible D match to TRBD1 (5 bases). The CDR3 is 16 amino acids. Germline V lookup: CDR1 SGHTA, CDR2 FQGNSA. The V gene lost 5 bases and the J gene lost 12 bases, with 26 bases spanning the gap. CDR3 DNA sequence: TGTGCCAGCAGCCCCGCCGCACAGGCCCCCAAGGGTGTGCAGTTCTTC. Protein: CASSPAAQAPKGVQFF.

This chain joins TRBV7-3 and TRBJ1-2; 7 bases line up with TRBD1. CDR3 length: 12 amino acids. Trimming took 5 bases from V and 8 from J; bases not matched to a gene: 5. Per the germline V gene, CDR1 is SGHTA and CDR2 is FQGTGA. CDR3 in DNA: TGTGCCAGCAGCCCTATCAGGGGGGGCTACACCTTC. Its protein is CASSPIRGGYTF.